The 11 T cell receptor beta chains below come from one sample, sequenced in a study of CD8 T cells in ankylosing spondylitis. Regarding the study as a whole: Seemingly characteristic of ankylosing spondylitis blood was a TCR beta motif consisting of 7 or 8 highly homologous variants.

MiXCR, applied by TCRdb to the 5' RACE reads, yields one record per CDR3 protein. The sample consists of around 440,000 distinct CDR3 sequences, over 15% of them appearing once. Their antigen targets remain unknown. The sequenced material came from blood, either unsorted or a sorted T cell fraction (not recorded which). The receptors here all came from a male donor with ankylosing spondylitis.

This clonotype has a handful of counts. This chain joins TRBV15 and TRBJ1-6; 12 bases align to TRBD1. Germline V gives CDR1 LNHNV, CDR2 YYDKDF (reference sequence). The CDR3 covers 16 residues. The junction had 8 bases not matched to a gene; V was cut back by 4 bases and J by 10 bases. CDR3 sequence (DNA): TGTGCCACCAGCACGAGGGACAGGGGGCGCAGGTCACCCCTCCACTTT. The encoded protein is CATSTRDRGRRSPLHF.

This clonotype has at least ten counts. This CDR3 is CSATGTSGYEQYF. The CDR3 DNA reads TGCAGTGCTACCGGGACTAGCGGCTACGAGCAGTACTTC. This chain connects TRBV20-1 to TRBJ2-7, with TRBD2 matching 11 bases. This CDR3 has 13 residues. Germline-derived CDR1 and CDR2 are DFQATT and SNEGSKA (reference sequence). Germline trimming cut 4 bases from V and 3 bases from J; bases unmatched to any gene: 2.

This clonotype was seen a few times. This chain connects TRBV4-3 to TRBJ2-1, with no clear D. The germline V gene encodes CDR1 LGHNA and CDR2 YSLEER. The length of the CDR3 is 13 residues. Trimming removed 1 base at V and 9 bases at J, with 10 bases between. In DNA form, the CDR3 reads TGCGCCAGCAGCCAAGTAAGTGACGGTGAGCAGTTCTTC. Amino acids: CASSQVSDGEQFF.

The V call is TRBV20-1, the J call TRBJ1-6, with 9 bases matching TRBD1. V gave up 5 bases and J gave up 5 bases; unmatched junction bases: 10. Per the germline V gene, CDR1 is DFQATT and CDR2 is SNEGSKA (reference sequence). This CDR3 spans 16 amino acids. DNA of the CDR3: TGCAGTGCTCGCACCCCGGGACAGGGTGATAATTCACCCCTCCACTTT. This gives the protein CSARTPGQGDNSPLHF.

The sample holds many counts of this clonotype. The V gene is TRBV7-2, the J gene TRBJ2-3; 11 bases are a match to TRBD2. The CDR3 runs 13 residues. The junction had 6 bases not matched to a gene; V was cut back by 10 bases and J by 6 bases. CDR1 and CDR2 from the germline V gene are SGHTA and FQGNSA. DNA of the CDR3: TGTGCCACCCAACTAGCGGGAGTGGATACGCAGTATTTT. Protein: CATQLAGVDTQYF.

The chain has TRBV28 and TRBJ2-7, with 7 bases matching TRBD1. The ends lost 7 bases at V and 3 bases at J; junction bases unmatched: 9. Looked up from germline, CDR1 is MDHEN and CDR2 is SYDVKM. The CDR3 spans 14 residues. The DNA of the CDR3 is TGTGCCAGCAACCACCGGGACAGACTCTACGAGCAGTACTTC. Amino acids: CASNHRDRLYEQYF.

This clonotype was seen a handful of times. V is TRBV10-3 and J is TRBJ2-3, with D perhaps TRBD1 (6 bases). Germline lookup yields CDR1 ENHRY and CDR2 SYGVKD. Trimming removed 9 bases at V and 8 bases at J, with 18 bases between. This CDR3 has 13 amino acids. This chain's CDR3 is CAMAGTPPVTQYF. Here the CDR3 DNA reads TGTGCCATGGCTGGGACACCGCCCGTTACGCAGTATTTT.

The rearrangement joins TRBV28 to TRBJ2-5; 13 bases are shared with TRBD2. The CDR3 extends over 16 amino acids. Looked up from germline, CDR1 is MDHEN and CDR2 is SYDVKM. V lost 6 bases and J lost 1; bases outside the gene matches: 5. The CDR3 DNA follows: TGTGCCAGCAGACTTACTAGCGGGAGGGCCCAAGAGACCCAGTACTTC. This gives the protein CASRLTSGRAQETQYF. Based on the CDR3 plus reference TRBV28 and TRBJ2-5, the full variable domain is DVKVTQSSRYLVKRTGEKVFLECVQDMDHENMFWYRQDPGLGLRLIYFSYDVKMKEKGDIPEGYSVSREKKERFSLILESASTNQTSMYLCASRLTSGRAQETQYFGPGTRLLVL.

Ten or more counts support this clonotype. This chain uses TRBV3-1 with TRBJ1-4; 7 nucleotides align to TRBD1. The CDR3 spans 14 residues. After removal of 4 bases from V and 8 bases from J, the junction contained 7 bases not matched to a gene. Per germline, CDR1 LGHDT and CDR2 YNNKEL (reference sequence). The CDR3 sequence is CASSPRDRDEKLFF. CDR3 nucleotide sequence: TGTGCCAGCAGCCCCCGGGACAGAGACGAAAAACTGTTTTTT.

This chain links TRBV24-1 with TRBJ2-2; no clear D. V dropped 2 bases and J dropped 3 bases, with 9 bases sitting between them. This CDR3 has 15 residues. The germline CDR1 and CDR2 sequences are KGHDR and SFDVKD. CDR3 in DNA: TGTGCCACCAGTGATTCCGCCTCCTACACCGGGGAGCTGTTTTTT. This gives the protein CATSDSASYTGELFF.

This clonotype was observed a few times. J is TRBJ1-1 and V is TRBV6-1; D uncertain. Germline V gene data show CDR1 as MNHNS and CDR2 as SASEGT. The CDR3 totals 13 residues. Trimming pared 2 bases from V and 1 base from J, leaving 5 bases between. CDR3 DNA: TGTGCCAGCAGTGAACGGCAGAACACTGAAGCTTTCTTT. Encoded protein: CASSERQNTEAFF.